The next 11 T cell receptor beta chains were all read from a single sample in a study of cytomegalovirus exposure and HLA in healthy donors. The PCR ran on 60 Vbeta and 13 Jbeta primers. Method: immunoSEQ multiplex PCR; TCRdb's copy keeps in-frame clones and lacks some. The table records under 130,000 clones, 13% to 15% of them present only once. Material: PBMCs. These receptors were obtained from a female donor in good health and CMV-seronegative.

This clone turned up a few times. This sequence joins TRBV7-8 and TRBJ2-1; unclear D gene. Trimming stripped 4 bases from V and 1 base from J, with 11 bases between. Germline assignment: CDR1 SGHVS and CDR2 FQNEAQ. CDR3 length: 15 amino acids. CDR3 in DNA: TGTGCCAGCAGCTATTTCCCCGGGTCCTACAATGAGCAGTTCTTC. Its translation: CASSYFPGSYNEQFF.

This chain connects TRBV6-1 to TRBJ2-4, with 9 bases matching TRBD1. With 3 bases clipped from V and 9 bases from J, the junction kept 3 bases outside the gene matches. This CDR3 spans 13 amino acids. CDR1 and CDR2 (germline): MNHNS, SASEGT. In DNA, the CDR3 is TGTGCCAGCAGTGAGGGACAGGGAATCATTCAGTACTTC. It encodes CASSEGQGIIQYF.

V and J are TRBV5-4 and TRBJ2-7; 11 positions agree with TRBD2. V gave up 2 bases and J gave up 0 bases; unmatched junction bases: 1. Looked up from germline, CDR1 is SGHNT and CDR2 is YYREEE (reference sequence). The CDR3 covers 15 residues. CDR3 protein: CASSFGTSGSYEQYF. The DNA for the CDR3 is TGTGCCAGCAGCTTTGGGACTAGCGGCTCCTACGAGCAGTACTTC.

This clone was counted a few times. V is TRBV4-3 and J is TRBJ2-5; D not certain. The CDR3 is 15 residues long. With 1 base removed from V and 2 bases from J, the gap between germline ends came to 11 bases. Looked up from germline, CDR1 is LGHNA and CDR2 is YSLEER. CDR3 in DNA: TGCGCCAGCAGCCAAGTCCGTGCGTCACAAGAGACCCAGTACTTC. Its protein is CASSQVRASQETQYF.

The chain couples TRBV13 to TRBJ2-7, with a tentative D call TRBD2 (6 bases). The CDR3 is 14 amino acids. Trimming took off 4 bases at V and 2 bases at J, with 12 bases between the two ends. Germline-derived CDR1 and CDR2 are PRHDT and FYEKMQ (reference sequence). The CDR3: CASSSPGLTYEQYF. In DNA, the CDR3 is TGTGCCAGCAGCTCGCCGGGACTTACCTACGAGCAGTACTTC.

J is TRBJ2-3 and V is TRBV7-8; 9 nucleotides line up with TRBD2. The CDR3 extends over 17 amino acids. The junction had 8 bases not matched to a gene; V was cut back by 2 bases and J by 2 bases. Germline V gene sequence: CDR1 SGHVS, CDR2 FQNEAQ. The CDR3: CASSLKFLAGFTDTQYF. The CDR3 DNA reads TGTGCCAGCAGCTTAAAATTCCTAGCGGGGTTCACAGATACGCAGTATTTT.

The chain joins TRBV4-1 to TRBJ2-5, with no clear D. In germline, CDR1 is MGHRA, CDR2 YSYEKL. Trimming stripped 1 base from V and 4 bases from J, with 7 bases between. The CDR3 extends over 13 amino acids. CDR3 loop: CASSQGVPETQYF. The CDR3 region has the DNA TGCGCCAGCAGCCAAGGCGTGCCAGAGACCCAGTACTTC.

This chain uses TRBV6-1 with TRBJ2-1, with 8 positions matching TRBD2. The germline V gene has CDR1 MNHNS and CDR2 SASEGT. This CDR3 has 15 amino acids. Trimming at V came to 1 base and at J to 7 bases, leaving 6 bases not matched to a gene. The CDR3 nucleotides are TGTGCCAGCAGTGAAGTAGCGGGGAGTCGTAATGAGCAGTTCTTC. Translation: CASSEVAGSRNEQFF.

The V call is TRBV6-5, the J call TRBJ1-4; D is possibly TRBD1 (6 bases). This CDR3 is 15 amino acids long. Germline lookup yields CDR1 MNHEY and CDR2 SVGAGI. V lost 4 bases and J 4 bases, leaving 13 bases between the germline ends. Written as DNA, the CDR3 is TGTGCCAGCAGTTCCACAGGGCCCTATAATGAAAAACTGTTTTTT. As protein: CASSSTGPYNEKLFF.

The rearrangement joins TRBV7-3 to TRBJ2-5; TRBD1 aligns across 8 bases. This CDR3 contains 14 residues. Germline V gene lookup returns CDR1 SGHTA and CDR2 FQGTGA. Trimming removed 5 bases from V and 2 bases from J; junction bases left unmatched: 4. The CDR3 here is CASSQTGGQETQYF. Written as DNA, the CDR3 is TGTGCCAGCAGCCAAACAGGGGGGCAAGAGACCCAGTACTTC.

This clone has just a few counts. This rearrangement joins TRBV29-1 to TRBJ2-1; TRBD2 aligns across 16 bases. V trimming: 5 bases; J trimming: 4 bases; junction bases outside the gene matches: 8. Germline V gene lookup returns CDR1 SQVTM and CDR2 ANQGSEA. This CDR3 spans 17 amino acids. In DNA form, the CDR3 reads TGCAGCGTTATGGGACTAGCGGGGGGGCCTCAATACAATGAGCAGTTCTTC. Its protein is CSVMGLAGGPQYNEQFF.